These T cell receptor beta chains were read from a single sample in a study of shared clonotypes between healthy human individuals. TCRdb's table, derived via immunoSEQ multiplex PCR, lists solely in-frame clones and lacks some. This table has about 1.1 million clones, roughly 80% appearing once. Sequenced material: memory CD4+ T cells from PBMCs. The receptors come from a man aged 18 to 29 in good health. Some clones in this sample may be carry-over from other donors' samples. CDR3s include the opening cysteine and the closing phenylalanine or tryptophan. Each record gives: V gene, J gene, CDR3 protein.

TRBV21-1	TRBJ2-3	CASSKIPSTSEETDTQYF
TRBV21-1	TRBJ1-1	CASSKGRDRDRANTEAFF
TRBV6-5	TRBJ2-7	CASRQTSGRASEQYF
TRBV4-3	TRBJ2-5	CASSQGASGLMETQYF
TRBV5-1	TRBJ2-3	CASSPVAGKFSAQYF
TRBV5-6	TRBJ2-6	CASSLIRTGDTGANVLTF
TRBV14	TRBJ1-1	CASSHSPWGTEAFF
TRBV4-2	TRBJ1-4	CASSQGTNEKLFF
TRBV4-1	TRBJ2-5	CASSQSREETQYF
TRBV25-1	TRBJ1-4	CASSEYRTATNEKLFF
TRBV10-1	TRBJ2-7	CASSDWTGNEQYF
TRBV5-1	TRBJ2-3	CASSLRLAGGTDTQYF
TRBV28	TRBJ2-2	CASSLAGAMGTGELFF
TRBV28	TRBJ1-2	CASSFTSLGQGQGNYGYTF
TRBV11-2	TRBJ2-7	CASSLVQESYEQYF
TRBV11-2	TRBJ1-4	CASSLGGGNKEKLFF
TRBV19	TRBJ2-5	CASRAGRDRIQETQYF
TRBV11-3	TRBJ2-5	CASSSRSAAGETQYF
TRBV14	TRBJ2-7	CASRAGTGGSFYGEQYF
TRBV10-3	TRBJ1-3	CAISDSVSGNTIYF
TRBV11-2	TRBJ2-3	CASSQRGRFTDTQYF
TRBV18	TRBJ2-1	CASSPVDGSRPGVEQFF
TRBV13	TRBJ2-3	CASSLGASAADTQYF
TRBV6-5	TRBJ2-2	CASSQVAGVTGELFF
TRBV7-2	TRBJ2-2	CASSLEQNGRELFF
TRBV7-9	TRBJ1-5	CASSSSSVMAQHF
TRBV6-5	TRBJ1-4	CASSQQGGIGKLFF
TRBV5-4	TRBJ2-7	CASSLWNTYEQYF
TRBV27	TRBJ2-6	CASSYDSGANVLTF
TRBV19	TRBJ2-7	CASSIAPRSGLSYEQYF
TRBV27	TRBJ2-5	CASSLSTGQETQYF
TRBV2	TRBJ2-5	CASSELLAGEETQYF
TRBV19	TRBJ2-2	CASSDWRNTGELFF
TRBV6-5	TRBJ2-2	CASRPDKNTGELFF
TRBV7-9	TRBJ2-5	CASGGRGLRLQETQYF
TRBV5-4	TRBJ1-1	CASSFWIPWGLNTEAFF
TRBV5-1	TRBJ1-1	CASSLDRLNTEAFF
TRBV9	TRBJ2-1	CASSVVAGGPSEQFF
TRBV29-1	TRBJ1-1	CSVAGGGANTEAFF
TRBV28	TRBJ1-5	CASSVRLGTGASNQPQHF
TRBV30	TRBJ1-3	CAAPGQGGGNTIYF
TRBV4-3	TRBJ2-7	CASSQDHGQGLYEQYF
TRBV5-1	TRBJ2-2	CASSFQGLRGGELFF
TRBV10-1	TRBJ2-7	CASSVLLAGGKSYEQYF
TRBV4-3	TRBJ2-7	CASSQQLAGVEGVEQYF
TRBV7-3	TRBJ2-1	CASSSSGSYNEQFF
TRBV2	TRBJ2-3	CASSEGPRDTQYF
TRBV30	TRBJ1-6	CAWSDLNNSPLHF
TRBV5-6	TRBJ2-3	CASTRAGKDTQYF